This T cell receptor (beta chain) was recovered during a study of blood T cell repertoires in COVID-19. The length of the CDR3 is 17 residues. The J segment lost 4 bases and the V segment lost 2 bases, leaving 7 bases of the junction unmatched. Germline CDR1 is SNHLY and CDR2 is FYNNEI. Sequencing was performed with immunoSEQ multiplex PCR; in TCRdb, only in-frame clones are kept and a portion is missing. The table includes about 83,000 clones, 87% detected once. The sample comprised peripheral blood. The chain is built from TRBV2 and TRBJ2-3; 12 bases map to TRBD2. This receptor was taken from a man in his 60s with acute or convalescent COVID-19. The DNA of the CDR3 is TGTGCCAGCAGTGAATTCCGTCTAGCGGGGGGGCCAGATACGCAGTATTTT. Residues: CASSEFRLAGGPDTQYF. The variable domain in full, completed from reference TRBV2 and TRBJ2-3, reads EPEVTQTPSHQVTQMGQEVILRCVPISNHLYFYWYRQILGQKVEFLVSFYNNEISEKSEIFDDQFSVERPDGSNFTLKIRSTKLEDSAMYFCASSEFRLAGGPDTQYFGPGTRLTVL.